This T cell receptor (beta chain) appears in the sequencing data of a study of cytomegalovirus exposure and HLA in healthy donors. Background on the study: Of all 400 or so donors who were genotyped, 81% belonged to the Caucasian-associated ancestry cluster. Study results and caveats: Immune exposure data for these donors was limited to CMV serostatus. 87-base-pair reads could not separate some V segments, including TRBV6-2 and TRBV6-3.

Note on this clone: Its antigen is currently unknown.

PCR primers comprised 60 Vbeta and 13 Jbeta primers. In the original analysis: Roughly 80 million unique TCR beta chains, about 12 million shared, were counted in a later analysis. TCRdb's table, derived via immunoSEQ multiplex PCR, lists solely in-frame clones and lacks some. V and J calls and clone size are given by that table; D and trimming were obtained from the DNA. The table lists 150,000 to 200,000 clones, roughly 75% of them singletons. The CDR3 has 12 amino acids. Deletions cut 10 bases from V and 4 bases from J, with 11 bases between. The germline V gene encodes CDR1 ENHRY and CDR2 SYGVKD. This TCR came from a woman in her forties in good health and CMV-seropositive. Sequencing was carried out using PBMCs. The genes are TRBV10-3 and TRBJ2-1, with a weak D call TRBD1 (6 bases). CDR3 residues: CATRQGYNEQFF. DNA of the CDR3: TGTGCCACCCGGCAGGGGTACAATGAGCAGTTCTTC.